The 4 T cell receptor beta chains reported below all come from one sample, sequenced in a study of identical twins (TCRdb year 2016). Library creation used 5' RACE. TCRdb shows the sequencer as Illumina HiSeq 2000. TCRdb redid the processing of the public reads, applying fastp at Q25 and MiXCR, and retained in-frame beta chains. Each CDR3 protein gets just one entry, which takes the most common genes and DNA from the rows behind it. The sample table records more than 1.5 million distinct CDR3 sequences; 25% to 35% of these occur just once. About 0.27% of the sample is taken by the ten largest. Sample: cord blood. The receptors stem from a newborn girl in good health.

J is TRBJ2-4 and V is TRBV5-4; TRBD1 agrees at 10 bases. The germline gives CDR1 SGHNT, CDR2 YYREEE (reference sequence). This CDR3 has 17 amino acids. V dropped 1 base and J dropped 13; count of bases not matched to a gene: 17. The DNA for the CDR3 is TGTGCCAGCAGCTTGAGGGGGGGGACAGGGGCCTACAATGAGCAGTACTTC. Protein product: CASSLRGGTGAYNEQYF.

V gene TRBV6-6 combines with J gene TRBJ1-5; D not certain. Germline CDR1 is MNHNY and CDR2 is SVGAGI (reference sequence). Trimming removed 2 bases at V and 0 bases at J, with 11 bases between. This CDR3 has 16 residues. The CDR3 reads CASSYARALSNQPQHF. The CDR3 DNA reads as TGTGCCAGCAGTTACGCCCGGGCCCTTAGCAATCAGCCCCAGCATTTT.

This clonotype was recorded a few times. The chain recombines TRBV20-1 with TRBJ2-1, with 8 bases aligning to TRBD2. Germline values: CDR1 DFQATT, CDR2 SNEGSKA (reference sequence). The CDR3 is 15 residues long. V shed 0 bases and J 1 base; nucleotides not matched to a gene: 2. The chain's CDR3 is CSARDREGSYNEQFF. In nucleotides, the CDR3 is TGCAGTGCTAGAGATCGGGAGGGGTCCTACAATGAGCAGTTCTTC.

In its sample, this clonotype was seen many times. This chain links TRBV27 with TRBJ2-7, with a weak D call TRBD2 (5 bases). The length of the CDR3 is 14 residues. Germline V gene lookup returns CDR1 MNHEY and CDR2 SMNVEV (reference sequence). V was clipped by 3 bases and J by 3 bases, with 12 bases between them. The CDR3 spells CASSFSGRHYEQYF. CDR3 in DNA: TGTGCCAGCAGTTTCAGCGGACGGCACTACGAGCAGTACTTC.